This entry lists 23 T cell receptor beta chains sequenced from one sample in a study of T cell responses to AZD1222 COVID-19 vaccine. Measured with immunoSEQ multiplex PCR; TCRdb has only the in-frame clones, and not every one. In the table there are about 200,000 clones, approximately 94% of which are singletons. Sequencing used peripheral blood, obtained 28 days after the second dose of the MenACWY control vaccine. Receptor source: an adult who received the MenACWY meningococcal vaccine as a control.

The table lists this clone with a count of one. This chain uses TRBV3-1 (or the pseudogene TRBV3-2) with TRBJ2-1, with D uncertain. The CDR3 runs to 14 residues. CDR1 is LGHDT and CDR2 is YNNKEL in the germline V gene (reference sequence). With 4 bases removed from V and 5 bases from J, the gap between germline ends came to 12 bases. The chain's CDR3 is CASSRDPVNNEQFF. CDR3 coding DNA: TGTGCCAGCAGCCGAGACCCCGTTAACAATGAGCAGTTCTTC.

The chain employs TRBV4-2 and TRBJ2-4; D possibly corresponds to TRBD2 (6 bases). Germline V gene data show CDR1 as LGHNA and CDR2 as YNFKEQ. This CDR3 region has 14 residues. V was clipped by 6 bases and J by 7 bases, with 16 bases between them. In DNA, the CDR3 is TGTGCCAGCAGAGTACCAGGTGGAGGGAACATTCAGTACTTC. The encoded protein is CASRVPGGGNIQYF.

This CDR3 reads CASTQGPGETQYF. The DNA for the CDR3 is TGTGCCAGCACTCAGGGGCCCGGGGAGACCCAGTACTTC. V is TRBV9 and J is TRBJ2-5; TRBD1 is a possible D gene (6 bases). Germline CDR1 is SGDLS and CDR2 is YYNGEE. This CDR3 spans 13 amino acids. V lost 6 bases and J 5 bases, leaving 14 bases between the germline ends.

This sequence joins TRBV19 and TRBJ2-5; D is ambiguous. The V gene lost 5 bases and the J gene lost 5 bases, with 15 bases spanning the gap. The CDR3 extends over 14 amino acids. Germline CDR1 reads LNHDA; CDR2 reads SQIVND (reference sequence). The CDR3 DNA reads TGTGCCAGTAGTGAGTTCTCACTTCGGGAGACCCAGTACTTC. Translating it yields CASSEFSLRETQYF.

This chain uses TRBV6-5 with TRBJ2-3, with D tentatively TRBD1 (5 bases). The V end lost 7 bases, the J end lost 4 bases, and 18 bases lay between the germline ends. This CDR3 region has 15 residues. Looked up from germline, CDR1 is MNHEY and CDR2 is SVGAGI. Written as DNA, the CDR3 is TGTGCCAGCATAAAGGGGCGCCAGTTCTCAGATACGCAGTATTTT. As protein: CASIKGRQFSDTQYF.

This chain joins TRBV29-1 and TRBJ1-2; unclear D gene. V was cut by 5 bases and J by 6 bases, with 7 bases left in between. The CDR3 spans 10 residues. Germline V gene sequence: CDR1 SQVTM, CDR2 ANQGSEA. The CDR3 region has the DNA TGCAGCGTTTTTGTACATGGCTACACCTTC. Amino acid sequence: CSVFVHGYTF.

The rearrangement links TRBV9 to TRBJ2-3; a possible D gene is TRBD2 (5 bases). The ends were cut back, 1 base at V and 1 base at J, with 16 bases in the middle. In germline, CDR1 is SGDLS, CDR2 YYNGEE. The CDR3 runs 17 residues. CDR3 sequence reads: CASSVRIEGRGTDTQYF. Written as DNA, the CDR3 is TGTGCCAGCAGCGTAAGGATCGAGGGCAGAGGCACAGATACGCAGTATTTT.

V and J are TRBV7-2 and TRBJ2-7, with 10 nucleotides matching TRBD2. Losses at the gene ends were 4 bases for V and 5 bases for J; bases not matched to a gene: 8. Germline CDR1 is SGHTA and CDR2 is FQGNSA. This CDR3 contains 15 residues. The CDR3 nucleotides read TGTGCCAGCAGCTCTCCGGGACTAGCGACCCACGAGCAGTACTTC. Protein product: CASSSPGLATHEQYF.

The CDR3 bases are TGTGCCAGCAGCCGAGGGACAGGAGCCTACAATGAGCAGTTCTTC. This translates into CASSRGTGAYNEQFF. The genes are TRBV11-3 and TRBJ2-1; 8 positions match TRBD1. V gave up 5 bases and J gave up 2 bases; unmatched junction bases: 5. Germline lookup yields CDR1 SGHNT and CDR2 YENEEA. CDR3 length: 15 amino acids.

This clone has a handful of counts. The V call is TRBV7-2, the J call TRBJ1-1; tentative D call: TRBD1 (6 bases). The CDR3 length is 15 residues. The V gene's germline CDR1 is SGHTA and CDR2 FQGNSA. V lost 1 base and J 2 bases, leaving 11 bases between the germline ends. CDR3: CASSLGSRGNTEAFF. The CDR3 DNA sequence: TGTGCCAGCAGCTTAGGGAGCAGGGGCAACACTGAAGCTTTCTTT. Variable domain in full (rest from reference TRBV7-2 and TRBJ1-1): GAGVSQSPSNKVTEKGKDVELRCDPISGHTALYWYRQSLGQGLEFLIYFQGNSAPDKSGLPSDRFSAERTGGSVSTLTIQRTQQEDSAVYLCASSLGSRGNTEAFFGQGTRLTVV.

In this sample, this clone turned up once. The chain links TRBV25-1 to TRBJ1-3; D remains ambiguous. This CDR3 contains 15 residues. The V and J ends lost 10 bases and 0 bases respectively, with 16 bases between them. The germline V gene encodes CDR1 MGHDK and CDR2 SYGVNS. In DNA, the CDR3 is TGTGCCAACCCGGTCCATCCAACCTCTGGAAACACCATATATTTT. Residues: CANPVHPTSGNTIYF.

Concerning this clone: The sample contains more than one DNA sequence encoding this CDR3. Here the CDR3 reads CASSPRTGNQETQYF. CDR3 bases: TGTGCCAGCTCACCAAGGACAGGGAACCAAGAGACCCAGTACTTC. The V gene is TRBV18, the J gene TRBJ2-5; TRBD1 matches at 8 bases. The V gene's germline CDR1 is KGHSH and CDR2 LQKENI. This CDR3 is 15 amino acids long. The V and J ends lost 2 bases and 0 bases, in that order; junction bases with no gene match: 2.

This chain uses TRBV24-1 with TRBJ1-5; perhaps TRBD1 as D (5 bases). Germline V gives CDR1 KGHDR, CDR2 SFDVKD. CDR3 length: 15 amino acids. The germline V and J ends were trimmed by 5 bases and 5 bases, with 15 bases remaining between them. CDR3 in DNA: TGTGCCACCAGTGGCGAGCAGGGTGGGGATCAGCCCCAGCATTTT. Amino acids: CATSGEQGGDQPQHF.

The chain has TRBV12-3 or TRBV12-4 and TRBJ2-1; D might be TRBD1 (5 bases). Trimming pared 7 bases from V and 15 bases from J, leaving 22 bases between. This CDR3 region has 13 residues. The CDR3 here is CASTQSHAERGFF. DNA for the CDR3: TGTGCCAGCACCCAATCCCACGCCGAAAGGGGGTTCTTC.

The V and J genes are TRBV5-1 and TRBJ1-6, with D hard to call. Trimming took 0 bases from V and 6 from J, leaving 10 bases between them. CDR1 is SGHRS and CDR2 is YFSETQ in the germline V gene. The CDR3 sequence is 15 residues long. The CDR3 loop reads CASSLDGTSNSPLHF. As DNA, the CDR3 is TGCGCCAGCAGCTTGGACGGAACCTCTAATTCACCCCTCCACTTT.

CDR3 region: CASSSGQGYGYTF. The CDR3 coding sequence is TGTGCCAGCAGTTCGGGACAGGGGTATGGCTACACCTTC. This chain uses TRBV6-5 with TRBJ1-2; 10 bases map to TRBD1. In germline, CDR1 is MNHEY, CDR2 SVGAGI. This CDR3 has 13 amino acids. V shed 4 bases and J 5 bases; nucleotides not matched to a gene: 1.

This CDR3 is CASSPTPFGYEQYF. The CDR3 DNA follows: TGTGCCAGCAGTCCGACTCCTTTCGGCTACGAGCAGTACTTC. The V gene is TRBV27, the J gene TRBJ2-7; unclear D gene. CDR1 and CDR2 from the germline V gene are MNHEY and SMNVEV (reference sequence). The CDR3 is made up of 14 amino acids. The V and J ends lost 5 bases and 3 bases respectively, with 14 bases between them.

The CDR3 sequence is CATQQGIGANVLTF. CDR3 DNA sequence: TGTGCCACTCAACAGGGCATTGGGGCCAACGTCCTGACTTTC. The genes are TRBV19 and TRBJ2-6, with a tentative D call TRBD1 (6 bases). Germline V lookup: CDR1 LNHDA, CDR2 SQIVND (reference sequence). The V end lost 10 bases, the J end lost 3 bases, and 13 bases lay between the germline ends. The CDR3 extends over 14 amino acids.

The chain is built from TRBV5-1 and TRBJ2-7; D gene ambiguous. Trimming removed 7 bases from V and 0 bases from J, with 14 bases in between. Germline CDR1 and CDR2: SGHRS and YFSETQ. The CDR3 sequence is 14 residues long. The chain's CDR3 is CASRVWTGSYEQYF. The CDR3, as DNA: TGCGCCAGCCGAGTATGGACCGGCTCCTACGAGCAGTACTTC.

V and J are TRBV28 and TRBJ1-2; D remains ambiguous. Germline assignment: CDR1 MDHEN and CDR2 SYDVKM. The CDR3 has 13 amino acids. Trimming took off 5 bases at V and 4 bases at J, with 11 bases between the two ends. The CDR3 is CASSGRSFYGYTF. As DNA, the CDR3 is TGTGCCAGCAGTGGCCGTTCGTTCTATGGCTACACCTTC.

The J gene is TRBJ1-3, the V gene TRBV6-5; D uncertain. CDR1 is MNHEY and CDR2 is SVGAGI in the germline V gene. Trimming pared 10 bases from V and 0 bases from J, leaving 10 bases between. The CDR3 contains 13 residues. The CDR3 nucleotides read TGTGCCATCCTCGGGAGCTCTGGAAACACCATATATTTT. Protein: CAILGSSGNTIYF.

This clone appeared a few times. J is TRBJ1-1 and V is TRBV29-1; D is ambiguous. Germline lookup yields CDR1 SQVTM and CDR2 ANQGSEA. The ends were cut back, 7 bases at V and 2 bases at J, with 14 bases in the middle. This CDR3 region has 13 residues. CDR3 nucleotides: TGCAGCGCAACGACGGAGGCTAACACTGAAGCTTTCTTT. Its protein is CSATTEANTEAFF.

V gene TRBV28 combines with J gene TRBJ2-3, with TRBD1 as a possible D gene (5 bases). From germline, CDR1 is MDHEN and CDR2 SYDVKM. The CDR3 is 17 residues long. Trimming took 3 bases from V and 1 from J, leaving 17 bases between them. The DNA of the CDR3 is TGTGCCAGCAGTTTCCAGACAGTCAACCTTGGCACAGATACGCAGTATTTT. As protein: CASSFQTVNLGTDTQYF. Together with reference TRBV28 and TRBJ2-3, the CDR3 gives the full variable domain: DVKVTQSSRYLVKRTGEKVFLECVQDMDHENMFWYRQDPGLGLRLIYFSYDVKMKEKGDIPEGYSVSREKKERFSLILESASTNQTSMYLCASSFQTVNLGTDTQYFGPGTRLTVL.